This passage covers 4 T cell receptor beta chains from one sample sequenced in a study of PD-L1 blockade in urothelial cancer. Produced via immunoSEQ multiplex PCR; TCRdb's table is partial and in-frame only. The data hold around 80,000 clones, with roughly 90% observed a single time. Material: PBMCs, obtained around atezolizumab (anti-PD-L1) treatment. These receptors were obtained from an older woman with urothelial cancer.

This clone was counted only a few times. The chain has TRBV7-2 and TRBJ1-2; 7 bases agree with TRBD1. CDR1 and CDR2 (germline): SGHTA, FQGNSA. The CDR3 length is 11 residues. Trimming at V came to 5 bases and at J to 12 bases, leaving 6 bases not matched to a gene. The CDR3: CASSRDSYHTF. DNA for the CDR3: TGTGCCAGCAGCCGGGACAGCTACCACACCTTC.

In this sample, this clone turned up a few times. The rearrangement uses TRBV2 and TRBJ2-1, with TRBD1 as a possible D gene (5 bases). CDR1 is SNHLY and CDR2 is FYNNEI in the germline V gene. The length of the CDR3 is 11 residues. V lost 7 bases and J 9 bases, leaving 10 bases between the germline ends. CDR3 loop: CASIGHFEQFF. The CDR3 nucleotides read TGTGCCAGCATCGGACATTTTGAGCAGTTCTTC. Full variable domain (rest looked up from reference TRBV2 and TRBJ2-1): EPEVTQTPSHQVTQMGQEVILRCVPISNHLYFYWYRQILGQKVEFLVSFYNNEISEKSEIFDDQFSVERPDGSNFTLKIRSTKLEDSAMYFCASIGHFEQFFGPGTRLTVL.

The CDR3 nucleotides are TGTGCCAGCCGTCTAGCGGGGGGACCCTACGAGCAGTACTTC. Residues: CASRLAGGPYEQYF. The rearrangement uses TRBV6-6 and TRBJ2-7; 11 bases fit TRBD2. Per germline, CDR1 MNHNY and CDR2 SVGAGI (reference sequence). The junction had 5 bases not matched to a gene; V was cut back by 8 bases and J by 2 bases. The CDR3 consists of 14 residues.

For the CDR3, the DNA is TGTGCCAGCAGTCCGACAGGGGCTGGGGGGGCTTTCTTT. As protein: CASSPTGAGGAFF. The chain is built from TRBV6-6 and TRBJ1-1, with TRBD1 identical over 8 bases. Germline V gene lookup returns CDR1 MNHNY and CDR2 SVGAGI (reference sequence). Trimming at V came to 5 bases and at J to 11 bases, leaving 10 bases not matched to a gene. The CDR3 is made up of 13 amino acids.